This record concerns one TCR beta chain sequence. Antigen unknown. This sample was taken from a study of CD8+ T cells in alopecia areata. Study results and caveats: Lesional scalp displayed greater clonality than normal scalp, most notably in alopecia totalis/universalis.

From germline, CDR1 is SGDLS and CDR2 YYNGEE. V shed 2 bases, J shed 3 bases, and the junction held 1 base outside the gene matches. The CDR3 has 13 amino acids. The sorting of PBMCs gave CD4+ and CD8+ T cells. cDNA reverse transcribed from extracted RNA served as the sequencing template. Only in-frame clones appear in the TCRdb table, and some are missing; sequencing was by immunoSEQ multiplex PCR. Of 150,000 or so clones listed, around 47% are singletons. The clonotype was recovered from a human donor with alopecia areata. Material for sequencing was CD4+ T cells sorted from blood. This chain joins TRBV9 and TRBJ2-7, with TRBD2 matching 8 bases. The CDR3 sequence: CASSVTSGYEQYF. The CDR3 coding sequence is TGTGCCAGCAGCGTTACTAGCGGCTACGAGCAGTACTTC.